The 18 T cell receptor beta chains below come from one sample, sequenced in a study of cytomegalovirus exposure and HLA in healthy donors. PCR amplification relied on 60 Vbeta primers (plus 13 Jbeta primers). Data came from immunoSEQ multiplex PCR; TCRdb stores just in-frame clones and leaves some out. This table holds about 83,000 clones, 70% to 85% found once. Sequencing was carried out using PBMCs. These receptors were taken from a man between 60 and 75 years old in good health and CMV-seronegative.

J is TRBJ2-2 and V is TRBV7-9; weak D call: TRBD2 (6 bases). Trimming took 0 bases from V and 6 from J, leaving 8 bases between them. From germline, CDR1 is SEHNR and CDR2 FQNEAQ (reference sequence). This CDR3 contains 14 residues. CDR3 DNA: TGTGCCAGCAGCTTAGCGGGGGGATCCGGGGAGCTGTTTTTT. This codes for CASSLAGGSGELFF.

This chain links TRBV6-4 with TRBJ2-2, with TRBD1 matching 10 bases. Germline loops: CDR1 MRHNA, CDR2 SNTAGT. This CDR3 has 17 residues. V was pared by 5 bases and J by 4 bases, with 10 bases of the junction left unmatched. The DNA of the CDR3 is TGTGCCAGCAGTCCCATAAGTTGGACAGGGGGCACCGGGGAGCTGTTTTTT. Amino acids: CASSPISWTGGTGELFF.

This chain links TRBV29-1 with TRBJ1-1, with D possibly being TRBD1 (5 bases). Germline CDR1 reads SQVTM; CDR2 reads ANQGSEA. This CDR3 contains 11 residues. The V end was cut by 4 bases, the J end by 4 bases, with 7 bases between. CDR3 residues: CSVGTGTEAFF. The CDR3 coding sequence is TGCAGCGTTGGAACAGGCACTGAAGCTTTCTTT.

The chain couples TRBV15 to TRBJ2-1, with TRBD2 identical over 8 bases. V dropped 0 bases and J dropped 0; count of bases not matched to a gene: 4. Germline V gives CDR1 LNHNV, CDR2 YYDKDF (reference sequence). The CDR3 is made up of 17 amino acids. The CDR3 here is CATSRDIAGSSYNEQFF. In DNA form, the CDR3 reads TGTGCCACCAGCAGAGATATAGCGGGGAGCTCCTACAATGAGCAGTTCTTC.

This clone showed up just once. The chain links TRBV9 to TRBJ2-5; 11 positions agree with TRBD2. In germline, CDR1 is SGDLS, CDR2 YYNGEE. The CDR3 consists of 17 residues. Germline trimming cut 3 bases from V and 2 bases from J; bases unmatched to any gene: 9. Here the CDR3 DNA reads TGTGCCAGCAGCGCAAACATAGCGGGGGGGCAACAAGAGACCCAGTACTTC. It encodes CASSANIAGGQQETQYF.

This chain links TRBV11-3 with TRBJ2-1; 10 positions match TRBD2. Germline assignment: CDR1 SGHNT and CDR2 YENEEA. V lost 1 base to trimming and J lost 4 bases; unmatched junction nucleotides: 1. This CDR3 comprises 15 residues. CDR3 protein: CASSLVAGGYNEQFF. The DNA of the CDR3 is TGTGCCAGCAGCTTAGTAGCGGGGGGTTACAATGAGCAGTTCTTC.

The rearrangement links TRBV10-1 to TRBJ2-7, with D perhaps TRBD1 (5 bases). From germline, CDR1 is WNHNN and CDR2 SYGVQD (reference sequence). The CDR3 is 13 residues long. V was shortened by 2 bases and J by 3 bases, with 8 bases between the two germline ends. This chain's CDR3 is CASSERQGYEQYF. The CDR3 DNA is TGCGCCAGCAGTGAGCGTCAGGGCTACGAGCAGTACTTC.

This clone was seen just once. The rearrangement links TRBV30 to TRBJ1-2; no clear D gene. The V gene's germline CDR1 is GTSNPN and CDR2 SVGIG (reference sequence). Trimming cost V 1 base and J 4 bases, with 7 bases left between them. The length of the CDR3 is 12 residues. CDR3 region: CAWSDRSYGYTF. For the CDR3, the DNA is TGTGCCTGGAGTGATCGGAGCTATGGCTACACCTTC.

The gene calls are TRBV10-3 and TRBJ2-3; possible D gene TRBD2, 6 bases. V was clipped by 2 bases and J by 5 bases, with 11 bases between them. This CDR3 contains 14 residues. Germline CDR1 reads ENHRY; CDR2 reads SYGVKD. This CDR3 is CAISEGWGGDTQYF. The CDR3 region has the DNA TGTGCCATCAGTGAGGGTTGGGGAGGAGATACGCAGTATTTT.

The chain has TRBV5-1 and TRBJ2-3, with 7 positions matching TRBD2. The CDR3 is 15 residues long. Unmatched junction bases numbered 7, after V lost 4 bases and J lost 2 bases. Germline-derived CDR1 and CDR2 are SGHRS and YFSETQ. The CDR3, as DNA: TGCGCCAGCAGCCCGGGGCGGGAGACCACAGATACGCAGTATTTT. This sequence encodes CASSPGRETTDTQYF.

The chain recombines TRBV7-9 with TRBJ1-2; 9 nucleotides agree with TRBD1. The V gene's germline CDR1 is SEHNR and CDR2 FQNEAQ (reference sequence). The V gene end was trimmed by 1 base and the J gene end by 14 bases; junction bases not matched to a gene: 11. The CDR3 runs 14 residues. CDR3 protein: CASSLGTGAYTGTF. The CDR3 DNA reads TGTGCCAGCAGCTTAGGGACAGGGGCGTACACGGGGACCTTC.

This clone was seen once. A junction boundary mismatches the germline segment, possibly from a read error. This chain uses TRBV7-2 with TRBJ2-7; 7 bases fit TRBD1. Germline values: CDR1 SGHTA, CDR2 FQGNSA. The CDR3 loop spans 12 amino acids. Here the CDR3 DNA reads TGTGCCAGCAGCTTAGCGAACGGACAGGTCGACTTC. This codes for CASSLANGQVDF.

This clone was observed a single time. J is TRBJ2-5 and V is TRBV2; 11 bases agree with TRBD1. V lost 4 bases and J lost 2; bases outside the gene matches: 3. CDR3 size: 15 residues. Germline loops: CDR1 SNHLY, CDR2 FYNNEI. CDR3 bases: TGTGCCAGCAGTGCGGGACAGGGGGTACAAGAGACCCAGTACTTC. Its translation: CASSAGQGVQETQYF. Drawing the rest from reference TRBV2 and TRBJ2-5, the complete variable domain is EPEVTQTPSHQVTQMGQEVILRCVPISNHLYFYWYRQILGQKVEFLVSFYNNEISEKSEIFDDQFSVERPDGSNFTLKIRSTKLEDSAMYFCASSAGQGVQETQYFGPGTRLLVL.

The V and J genes are TRBV4-3 and TRBJ2-3; 8 bases are a match to TRBD2. With V trimmed by 0 bases and J by 0 bases, 14 bases remained unmatched. The germline gives CDR1 LGHNA, CDR2 YSLEER. The CDR3 spans 20 residues. CDR3 sequence reads: CASSQDPTSGPRLSTDTQYF. The CDR3, as DNA: TGCGCCAGCAGCCAAGATCCCACTAGCGGCCCCAGACTGAGCACAGATACGCAGTATTTT.

The chain combines TRBV7-8 with TRBJ1-5, with D hard to call. Between the trimmed V and J ends, which lost 3 bases and 0 bases, there was a span of 6 bases. This CDR3 comprises 14 residues. Germline CDR1 and CDR2: SGHVS and FQNEAQ. CDR3 in DNA: TGTGCCAGCAGCTTTGACACTAGCAATCAGCCCCAGCATTTT. It translates to CASSFDTSNQPQHF.

V and J are TRBV6-5 and TRBJ2-2, with TRBD2 matching 7 bases. This CDR3 is 14 amino acids long. Germline trimming cut 7 bases from V and 6 bases from J; bases unmatched to any gene: 8. CDR1 is MNHEY, CDR2 SVGAGI, per germline. CDR3 sequence reads: CASKSPGGAGELFF. The CDR3 region has the DNA TGTGCCAGCAAGTCCCCTGGGGGGGCCGGGGAGCTGTTTTTT.

The V call is TRBV5-4, the J call TRBJ1-6, with D tentatively TRBD1 (5 bases). Trimming removed 2 bases at V and 7 bases at J, with 10 bases between. The germline V gene has CDR1 SGHNT and CDR2 YYREEE (reference sequence). The CDR3 consists of 14 residues. DNA for the CDR3: TGTGCCAGCAGCTTTTCCGGGGGGAATTCACCCCTCCACTTT. This sequence encodes CASSFSGGNSPLHF.

The chain carries TRBV5-8 and TRBJ1-5; D is ambiguous. V shed 0 bases and J shed 2 bases, with 12 bases lying between them. The CDR3 totals 16 residues. Germline-derived CDR1 and CDR2 are SGHTS and YDEGEE. The CDR3 spells CASSLERVKGNQPQHF. As DNA, the CDR3 is TGTGCCAGCAGCTTGGAACGGGTAAAGGGCAATCAGCCCCAGCATTTT.